This TCR beta chain was obtained from a study of siplizumab effects on memory and regulatory T cells (dated by TCRdb to the late 2010s). In the study overall: The study looked at the effect of siplizumab, an anti-CD2 antibody, on alloreactive T-cell subsets in allogeneic mixed lymphocyte reactions made from human PBMCs.

Inclusive of the bounding cysteine and phenylalanine, the CDR3 is 13 residues long. Just CDR3 DNA is preserved here, 39 bases in frame from base 1. The germline V gene provides CDR1 SNHLY and CDR2 FYNNEI. The V end loses 4 bases and the J end loses 1 base, and a stretch of 4 bases separates them. Study-wide conclusions, independent of this receptor: Because sequences at frequencies below about 10^-5 were poorly captured, only a minor fraction of alloreactive clones could be mapped back to unstimulated subsets. Among mappable alloreactive CD4+ clones, an average Treg-derived fraction of over 60% was observed with siplizumab, compared with 26.9% in control reactions. For roughly 75-97% of proliferating CD4+ or CD8+ clones, no naive or memory phenotype could be assigned. The cumulative frequency of alloreactive sequences that could be traced back to unstimulated CD4+ memory T cells was significantly reduced by siplizumab. The suppressive function of proliferating Tregs from siplizumab cultures was not functionally confirmed. Compared with memory T cells, unstimulated naive T cells appeared more diverse, and naive cells seemed to make a substantial contribution to the alloresponse.

The library was obtained by the immunoSEQ multiplex PCR assay. Approximately 10^5 TCR templates per sample were assayed by the deep sequencing platform. Genomic DNA extracted from sorted T cells was used for TCRbeta CDR3 sequencing. Concerning the study's data processing: The R programming language was used for the clonal analysis of the TCRbeta CDR3 data. Alloreactive CD4+ and CD8+ clones were identified by comparing unstimulated samples to CFSE-low samples taken after the reaction. By matching sequences to the repertoires of sorted unstimulated Treg and non-Treg cells, each alloreactive CD4+ clone was assigned a regulatory or non-regulatory origin. This immuneACCESS table, as held by TCRdb, lists in-frame sequences with V and J called but not all clones. Of the missing ones, under half trace to an unresolved V gene in checked studies; the others have no known cause. That table furnishes V, J and clone size, whereas the DNA furnished D and trimming. The sample table shows 100,000 or so clones, and around 94% are seen once. The top ten hold under 0.7% of the sample.

About this clone: It lacks a known antigen. No base quality values were provided; no much bigger clone lies one nucleotide off.

Sorted unstimulated T cells and proliferating T cells recovered from mixed lymphocyte reactions were subjected to TCRbeta CDR3 sequencing. Fresh whole blood from roughly nine HLA-typed healthy donors was used as the source from which PBMCs were isolated. Unstimulated CD4+ regulatory T cells were FACS-sorted to map the origin of alloreactive clones. Sequencing was done on a sample of Tregs sorted from blood. Rearrangement joined TRBV2 to TRBJ2-2, with the identity of the D gene unclear. This receptor was obtained from a human donor in good health. The DNA is TGTGCCAGCAGTGCAGTGAACACCGGGGAGCTGTTTTTT. Protein translation: CASSAVNTGELFF.